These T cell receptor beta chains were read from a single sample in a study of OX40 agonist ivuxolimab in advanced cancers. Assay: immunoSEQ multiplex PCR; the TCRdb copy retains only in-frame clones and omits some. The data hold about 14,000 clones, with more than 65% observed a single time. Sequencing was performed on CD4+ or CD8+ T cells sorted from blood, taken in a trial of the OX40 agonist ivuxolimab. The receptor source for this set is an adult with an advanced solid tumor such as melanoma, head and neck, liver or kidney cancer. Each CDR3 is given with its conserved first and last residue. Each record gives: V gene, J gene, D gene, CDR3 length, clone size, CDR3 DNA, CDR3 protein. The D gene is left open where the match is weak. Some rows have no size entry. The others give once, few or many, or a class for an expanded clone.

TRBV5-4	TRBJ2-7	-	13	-	TGTGCCAGCAGCTTGGAGGGCTTCTACGAGCAGTACTTC	CASSLEGFYEQYF
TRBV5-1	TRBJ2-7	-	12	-	TGCGCCAGCAGCGAAGGGGGGGGGCCCCAGTACTTC	CASSEGGGPQYF
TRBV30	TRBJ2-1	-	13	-	TGTGCCTGGAGTGAGGGGAGGAACAATGAGCAGTTCTTC	CAWSEGRNNEQFF
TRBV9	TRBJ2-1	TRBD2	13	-	TGTGCCAGCAGCGTAGAGCGACTAGCTGAGCAGTTCTTC	CASSVERLAEQFF
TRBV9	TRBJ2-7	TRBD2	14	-	TGTGCCAGCAGCGTCGGGGGGGCAGCCTACGAGCAGTACTTC	CASSVGGAAYEQYF
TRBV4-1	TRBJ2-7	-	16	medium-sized	TGCGCCAGCAGCCAAGAGGCTAGCGCGAGCTCCTACGAGCAGTACTTC	CASSQEASASSYEQYF
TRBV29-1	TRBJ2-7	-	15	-	TGCAGCGTTGAGGGGAGGGGACAGAGCTCCTACGAGCAGTACTTC	CSVEGRGQSSYEQYF
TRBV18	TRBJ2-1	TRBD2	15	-	TGTGCCAGCTCACCAAGCGGGAGCTCCTACAATGAGCAGTTCTTC	CASSPSGSSYNEQFF
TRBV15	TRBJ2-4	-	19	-	TGTGCCACCAGCGGGACCAGGGGGGATGGTGGGGAAGCCAAAAACATTCAGTACTTC	CATSGTRGDGGEAKNIQYF
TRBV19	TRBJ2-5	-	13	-	TGTGCCAGTAGTAGCTGGGGCATAGAGACCCAGTACTTC	CASSSWGIETQYF
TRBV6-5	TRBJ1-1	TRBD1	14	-	TGTGCCAGCAGTCCCAGGACAGGAAACACTGAAGCTTTCTTT	CASSPRTGNTEAFF
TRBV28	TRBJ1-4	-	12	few	TGTGCCAGCATTGGGGTTGGTGAAAAACTGTTTTTT	CASIGVGEKLFF
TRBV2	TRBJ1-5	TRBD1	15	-	TGTGCCAGCAGTGAAGTGGACAGGGTAAACCAGCCCCAGCATTTT	CASSEVDRVNQPQHF
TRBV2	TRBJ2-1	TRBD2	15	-	TGTGCCAGCAGTGGTCTAGCGGGAGTAGGGAATGAGCAGTTCTTC	CASSGLAGVGNEQFF
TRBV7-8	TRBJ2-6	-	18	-	TGTGCCAGCAGCCTTGATAGTTACCCACAAAGTCGGGCCAACGTCCTGACTTTC	CASSLDSYPQSRANVLTF
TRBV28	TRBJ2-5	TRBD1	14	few	TGTGCCAGCAGACAGGATACAGGGGAGGAGACCCAGTACTTC	CASRQDTGEETQYF
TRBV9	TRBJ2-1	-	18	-	TGTGCCAGCAGCCGAAAAGGTCGGCTAGCGCCGCTTGACAATGAGCAGTTCTTC	CASSRKGRLAPLDNEQFF
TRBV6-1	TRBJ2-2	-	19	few	TGTGCCAGCAGTGATTGGGCGATGGACAGTTACATGAACACCGGGGAGCTGTTTTTT	CASSDWAMDSYMNTGELFF
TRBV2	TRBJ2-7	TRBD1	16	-	TGTGCCAGCAGCGTATCCGGGACAGGACTCTCCTACGAGCAGTACTTC	CASSVSGTGLSYEQYF
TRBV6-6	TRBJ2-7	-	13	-	TGTGCCAGCAGTTCGGACAGAGCCTACGAGCAGTACTTC	CASSSDRAYEQYF
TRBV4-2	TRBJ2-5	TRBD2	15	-	TGTGCCAGCAGCCGCCGACTAGCAAACCAAGAGACCCAGTACTTC	CASSRRLANQETQYF
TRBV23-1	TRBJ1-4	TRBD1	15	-	TGCGCCAGCAGTGCCAGACAGGACAGGCGTGAAAAACTGTTTTTT	CASSARQDRREKLFF
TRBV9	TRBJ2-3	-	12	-	TGTGCCAGCAGCGTAGGGGGGGATACGCAGTATTTT	CASSVGGDTQYF
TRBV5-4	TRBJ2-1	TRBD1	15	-	TGTGCCAGCAGCCTTACCGGGACAGGGTTTGATGAGCAGTTCTTC	CASSLTGTGFDEQFF
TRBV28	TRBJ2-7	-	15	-	TGTGCCAGCAGTCAGCACCATCGAAGGGCCTACGAGCAGTACTTC	CASSQHHRRAYEQYF
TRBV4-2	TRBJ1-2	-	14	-	TGTGCCAGCAGCCAAGGCATCGATACCTATGGCTACACCTTC	CASSQGIDTYGYTF
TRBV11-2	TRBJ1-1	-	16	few	TGTGCCAGCAGCTCGGCCGGGACCCCGCTGAACACTGAAGCTTTCTTT	CASSSAGTPLNTEAFF
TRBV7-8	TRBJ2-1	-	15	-	TGTGCCAGCAGCTTAACCACGTCAGCCTACAATGAGCAGTTCTTC	CASSLTTSAYNEQFF
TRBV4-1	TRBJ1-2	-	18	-	TGCGCCAGCAGCCAAGGTTTGACAATCGTATCGAAAAACTATGGCTACACCTTC	CASSQGLTIVSKNYGYTF
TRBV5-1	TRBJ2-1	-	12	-	TGCGCCAGCAGCTTGGGGGCAAATGAGCAGTTCTTC	CASSLGANEQFF
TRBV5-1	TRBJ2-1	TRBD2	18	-	TGCGCCAGCAGCGATCGGACTAGCGGGAGTAGCTCCTACAATGAGCAGTTCTTC	CASSDRTSGSSSYNEQFF
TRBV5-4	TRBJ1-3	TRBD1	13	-	TGTGCCAGCAGCTTGGGACAGGGGAACACCATATATTTT	CASSLGQGNTIYF
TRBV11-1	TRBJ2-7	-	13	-	TGTGCCAGCAGCTTAGGCAGGGGCCACGAGCAGTACTTC	CASSLGRGHEQYF
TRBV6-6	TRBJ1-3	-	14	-	TGTGCCAGCAGTTCGCATGCCTCTGGAAACACCATATATTTT	CASSSHASGNTIYF
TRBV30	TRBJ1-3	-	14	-	TGTGCCGCTTGGTGGGGGATCTCTGGAAACACCATATATTTT	CAAWWGISGNTIYF
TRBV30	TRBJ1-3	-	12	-	TGTGCCTGGACTGGAGCTGGAAACACCATATATTTT	CAWTGAGNTIYF
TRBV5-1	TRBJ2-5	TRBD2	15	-	TGCGCCAGCAGCGACGCCCTAGCGGGAAAAGAGACCCAGTACTTC	CASSDALAGKETQYF
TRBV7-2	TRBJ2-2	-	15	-	TGTGCCAGCAGTTTTCCTACAGGGAACACCGGGGAGCTGTTTTTT	CASSFPTGNTGELFF
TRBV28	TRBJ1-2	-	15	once	TGTGCCAGCAGGTCTCTAGGGGTGGCTAACTATGGCTACACCTTC	CASRSLGVANYGYTF
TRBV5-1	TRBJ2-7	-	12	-	TGCGCCAGCGCTGGACAGTCCTACGAGCAGTACTTC	CASAGQSYEQYF
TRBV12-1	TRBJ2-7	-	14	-	TGTGCCAGCAGCCCCAGTGGGGGCCTCTACGAGCAGTACTTC	CASSPSGGLYEQYF
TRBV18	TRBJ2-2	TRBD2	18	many	TGTGCCAGCTCACCAGTAAGATTGAGCGGGAGTAGAACCGGGGAGCTGTTTTTT	CASSPVRLSGSRTGELFF
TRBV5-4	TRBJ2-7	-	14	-	TGTGCCAGCAGCTTGTGGGGGGGGGCGAGCGAGCAGTACTTC	CASSLWGGASEQYF
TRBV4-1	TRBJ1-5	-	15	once	TGCGCCAGCAGCCAAGTTCGGTCAGGCAATCAGCCCCAGCATTTT	CASSQVRSGNQPQHF
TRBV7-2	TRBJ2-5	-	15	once	TGTGCCGGAGGGTTTAAAGGGTTTGGTCAAGAGACCCAGTACTTC	CAGGFKGFGQETQYF
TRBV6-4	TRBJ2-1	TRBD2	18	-	TGTGCCAGCAGTGACTCCCCTTCGGCTAGCGGGAGGGGGGGTGAGCAGTTCTTC	CASSDSPSASGRGGEQFF
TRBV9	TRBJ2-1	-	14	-	TGTGCCAGCAGCACGGGAGCCCCCGGCGATGAGCAGTTCTTC	CASSTGAPGDEQFF
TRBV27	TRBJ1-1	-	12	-	TGTGCCAGCCGGGAGGTTAACACTGAAGCTTTCTTT	CASREVNTEAFF
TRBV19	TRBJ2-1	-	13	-	TGTGCCAGTAGTACCCAAACCTACAATGAGCAGTTCTTC	CASSTQTYNEQFF
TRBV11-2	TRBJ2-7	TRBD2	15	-	TGTGCCAGCAGCTTAGAAACTAGCGCTCCAGGCGAGCAGTACTTC	CASSLETSAPGEQYF
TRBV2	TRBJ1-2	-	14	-	TGTGCCAGCAGTGAAAGGCAGGGGAACTATGGCTACACCTTC	CASSERQGNYGYTF